This TCR beta chain was identified in a study of neurological immune-mediated disorders. The study, taken as a whole, reports: One related-CDR3 cluster, which may be a signature, held the repertoires of 18 of 34 multiple sclerosis patients after phylogenetic grouping.

5'RACE employing 10-nucleotide random UMIs yielded the cDNA. TCRdb recomputed calls from the 5' RACE reads with MiXCR, one row per CDR3 protein. The sample carries under 11,000 distinct CDR3 sequences, more than 20% recorded once. This CDR3 has 15 residues. CDR1 and CDR2 from the germline V gene are LGHDT and YNNKEL (reference sequence). Trimming left V 3 bases short and J 1 base short, with 10 bases between. This clonotype counts as medium-sized. Its antigen is unknown. Input was around 1 million sorted T cells, either CD4+ or CD8+. The chain combines TRBV3-1 with TRBJ2-1; no clear D. This receptor was taken from a woman aged 40-49 years with multiple sclerosis. The sequencing input was CD8+ T cells from blood. The CDR3 loop is CASSHWQSSYNEQFF. The CDR3 DNA sequence: TGTGCCAGCAGCCACTGGCAGAGTTCCTACAATGAGCAGTTCTTC.